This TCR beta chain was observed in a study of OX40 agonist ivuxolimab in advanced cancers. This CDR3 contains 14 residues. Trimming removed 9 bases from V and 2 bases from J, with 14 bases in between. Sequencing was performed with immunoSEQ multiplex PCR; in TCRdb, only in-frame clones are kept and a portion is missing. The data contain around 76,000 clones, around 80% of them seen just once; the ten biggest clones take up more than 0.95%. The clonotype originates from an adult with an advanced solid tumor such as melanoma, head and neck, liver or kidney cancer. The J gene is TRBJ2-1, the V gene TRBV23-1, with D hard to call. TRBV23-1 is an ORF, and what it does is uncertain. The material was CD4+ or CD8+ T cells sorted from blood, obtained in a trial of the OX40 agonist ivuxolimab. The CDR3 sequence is CARTGDTAYNEQFF. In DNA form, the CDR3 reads TGCGCCAGAACCGGTGATACGGCCTACAATGAGCAGTTCTTC.